This TCR beta chain was identified in a study of blood T cell repertoires in COVID-19. All enrollees were about 18 to 89 years old and from 20 to 25 US areas. V gave up 6 bases and J gave up 3 bases; unmatched junction bases: 10. This CDR3 has 16 residues. CDR1 and CDR2 (germline): LNHDA, SQIVND (reference sequence). Measured with immunoSEQ multiplex PCR; TCRdb has only the in-frame clones, and not every one. The sample yields approximately 320,000 clones, around 90% seen once. Sequencing was performed on PBMCs or T cells enriched from blood (not recorded which). The gene calls are TRBV19 and TRBJ2-1; 8 bases are shared with TRBD2. This clonotype was obtained from a man aged 55 to 69 who had recovered from COVID-19. The CDR3: CASSTPGTRNYNEQFF. The CDR3 coding sequence is TGTGCCAGTAGCACCCCCGGGACTAGGAACTACAATGAGCAGTTCTTC.